Listed below are T cell receptor beta chains from one sample, sequenced in a study of OX40 agonist ivuxolimab in advanced cancers. Clones were sequenced by immunoSEQ multiplex PCR, and TCRdb holds only the in-frame ones, with some missing. The sample carries more than 75,000 clones, roughly nine tenths recorded once. The source material was CD4+ or CD8+ T cells sorted from blood, sampled in a trial of the OX40 agonist ivuxolimab. Receptor source: an adult with an advanced solid tumor such as melanoma, head and neck, liver or kidney cancer. CDR3s include the opening cysteine and the closing phenylalanine or tryptophan. The order of the fields is J gene, V gene, D gene, CDR3 DNA, CDR3 protein. The D gene is left open where the match is weak.

j_call: TRBJ2-5
v_call: TRBV19
d_call: -
cdr3_nt: TGTGCCAGTAGTAGACAGGGTCTAGCGGACCAAGAGACCCAGTACTTC
cdr3_aa: CASSRQGLADQETQYF

j_call: TRBJ2-7
v_call: TRBV7-8
d_call: TRBD1
cdr3_nt: TGTGCCACCTCGGACAGGACGGGACAGTTAAGCTCCTACGAGCAGTACTTC
cdr3_aa: CATSDRTGQLSSYEQYF

j_call: TRBJ1-4
v_call: TRBV5-1
d_call: -
cdr3_nt: TGCGCCAGCAGCTTGGCCGAAACTAATGAAAAACTGTTTTTT
cdr3_aa: CASSLAETNEKLFF

j_call: TRBJ2-1
v_call: TRBV7-2
d_call: -
cdr3_nt: TGTGCCAGCAGCTTAGGATTGTCTCAGTTCTTC
cdr3_aa: CASSLGLSQFF

j_call: TRBJ2-5
v_call: TRBV6-5
d_call: -
cdr3_nt: TGTGCCAGCAGTTACGTGTCGGAAGAGACCCAGTACTTC
cdr3_aa: CASSYVSEETQYF

j_call: TRBJ2-2
v_call: TRBV5-4
d_call: TRBD2
cdr3_nt: TGTGCCAGCAGACCGGGACTAGCGGGAGGGATCAACACCGGGGAGCTGTTTTTT
cdr3_aa: CASRPGLAGGINTGELFF

j_call: TRBJ1-2
v_call: TRBV7-2
d_call: TRBD1
cdr3_nt: TGTGCCAGCAGCTATACAGGGGGCAGTAACTATGGCTACACCTTC
cdr3_aa: CASSYTGGSNYGYTF

j_call: TRBJ2-5
v_call: TRBV29-1
d_call: -
cdr3_nt: TGCAGCGTTAGGCGGGATGGAGAGACCCAGTACTTC
cdr3_aa: CSVRRDGETQYF

j_call: TRBJ2-2
v_call: TRBV29-1
d_call: -
cdr3_nt: TGCAGCGTTGAAGAGTTAAAGGGGAACACCGGGGAGCTGTTTTTT
cdr3_aa: CSVEELKGNTGELFF

j_call: TRBJ1-6
v_call: TRBV7-2
d_call: -
cdr3_nt: TGTGCCAGCAGCTTAGAGGGAGGCAGGACGAGTTCACCCCTCCACTTT
cdr3_aa: CASSLEGGRTSSPLHF

j_call: TRBJ1-1
v_call: TRBV7-9
d_call: -
cdr3_nt: TGTGCCAGCAGCTGGCAGGTGAACACTGAAGCTTTCTTT
cdr3_aa: CASSWQVNTEAFF

j_call: TRBJ2-2
v_call: TRBV19
d_call: TRBD2
cdr3_nt: TGTGCCAGTAGTATCGGCGGGGGGTCCCTTTCGGACACCGGGGAGCTGTTTTTT
cdr3_aa: CASSIGGGSLSDTGELFF

j_call: TRBJ2-6
v_call: TRBV15
d_call: TRBD2
cdr3_nt: TGTGCCACCAGCTCGCGGGAGGCTGGGGCCAACGTCCTGACTTTC
cdr3_aa: CATSSREAGANVLTF

j_call: TRBJ2-5
v_call: TRBV10-3
d_call: -
cdr3_nt: TGTGCCATCAGTCCCGGGACACAATCGTACCAAGAGACCCAGTACTTC
cdr3_aa: CAISPGTQSYQETQYF

j_call: TRBJ2-3
v_call: TRBV6-6
d_call: TRBD1
cdr3_nt: TGTGCCAGCAGCAGGACAGGTGGCACAGATACGCAGTATTTT
cdr3_aa: CASSRTGGTDTQYF

j_call: TRBJ2-6
v_call: TRBV9
d_call: TRBD1
cdr3_nt: TGTGCCAGCAGAGGGGACAGGAACTCTGGGGCCAACGTCCTGACTTTC
cdr3_aa: CASRGDRNSGANVLTF